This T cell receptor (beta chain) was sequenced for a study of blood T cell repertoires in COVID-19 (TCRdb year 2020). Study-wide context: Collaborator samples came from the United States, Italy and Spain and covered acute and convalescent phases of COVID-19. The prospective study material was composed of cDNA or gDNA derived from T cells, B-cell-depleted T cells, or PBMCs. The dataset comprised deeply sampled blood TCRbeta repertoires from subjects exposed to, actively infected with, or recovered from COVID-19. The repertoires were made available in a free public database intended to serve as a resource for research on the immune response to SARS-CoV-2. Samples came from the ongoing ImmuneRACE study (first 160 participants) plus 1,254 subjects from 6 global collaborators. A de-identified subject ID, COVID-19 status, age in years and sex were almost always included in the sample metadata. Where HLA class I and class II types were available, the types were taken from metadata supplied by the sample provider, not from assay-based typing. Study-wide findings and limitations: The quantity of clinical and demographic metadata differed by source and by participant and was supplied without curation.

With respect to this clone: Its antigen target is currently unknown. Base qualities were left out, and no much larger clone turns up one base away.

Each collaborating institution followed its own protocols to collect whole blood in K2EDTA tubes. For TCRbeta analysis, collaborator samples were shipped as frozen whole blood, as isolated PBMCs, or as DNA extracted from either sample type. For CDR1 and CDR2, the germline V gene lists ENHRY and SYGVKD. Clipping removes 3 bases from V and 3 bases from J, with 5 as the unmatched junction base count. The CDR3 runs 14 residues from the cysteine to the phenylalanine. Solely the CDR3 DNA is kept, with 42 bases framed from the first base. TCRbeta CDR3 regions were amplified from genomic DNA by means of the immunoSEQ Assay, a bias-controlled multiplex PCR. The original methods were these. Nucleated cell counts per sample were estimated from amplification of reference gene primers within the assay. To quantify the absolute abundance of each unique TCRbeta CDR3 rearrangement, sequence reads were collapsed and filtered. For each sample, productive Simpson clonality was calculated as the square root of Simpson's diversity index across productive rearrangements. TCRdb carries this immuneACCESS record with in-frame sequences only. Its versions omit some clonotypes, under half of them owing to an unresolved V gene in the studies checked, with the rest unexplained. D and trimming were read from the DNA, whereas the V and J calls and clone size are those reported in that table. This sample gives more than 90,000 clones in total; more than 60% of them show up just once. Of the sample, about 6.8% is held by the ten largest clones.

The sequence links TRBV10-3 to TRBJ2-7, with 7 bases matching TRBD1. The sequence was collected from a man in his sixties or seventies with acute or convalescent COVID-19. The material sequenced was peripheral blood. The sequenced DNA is TGTGCCATCAGTGAACGTCAGGGGGACTACGAGCAGTACTTC. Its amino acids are CAISERQGDYEQYF.